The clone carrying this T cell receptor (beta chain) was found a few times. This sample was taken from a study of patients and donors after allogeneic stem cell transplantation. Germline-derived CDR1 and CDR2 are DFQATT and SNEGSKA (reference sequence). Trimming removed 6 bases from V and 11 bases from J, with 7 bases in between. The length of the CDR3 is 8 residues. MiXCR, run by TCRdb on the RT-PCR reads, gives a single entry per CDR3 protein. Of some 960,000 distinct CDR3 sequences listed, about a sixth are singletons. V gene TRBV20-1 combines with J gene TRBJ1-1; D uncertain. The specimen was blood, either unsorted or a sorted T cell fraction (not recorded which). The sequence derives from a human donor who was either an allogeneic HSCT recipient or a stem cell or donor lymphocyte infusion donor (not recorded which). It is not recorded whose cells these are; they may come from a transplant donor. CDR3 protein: CSARPAFF. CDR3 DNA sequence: TGCAGTGCCAGACCGGCTTTCTTT.